Detailed here is one T cell receptor beta chain. Its cognate antigen has yet to be identified. Within one base of it there is no much larger clone, and no base qualities were kept. Other DNA sequences in this sample translate to the same CDR3. Enrolling through a virtual design, the prospective study's participants ranged in age from roughly 18 to 95 years and lived across about two dozen United States geographic areas. In the prospective study, participants were assigned to cohorts based on the clinical history participants reported in a screening survey and a study questionnaire. Recovered participants in ImmuneRACE Cohort 3 were defined by two consecutive negative NP/OP PCR tests, clearance by a healthcare professional, or resolution of symptoms. In the prospective study, whole blood, serum and a nasopharyngeal or oropharyngeal swab were collected from each participant by mobile phlebotomists. Prospective study participants could optionally give additional blood draws and questionnaires over a roughly 2-month period. Prospective study blood samples were shipped either frozen or at room temperature before DNA extraction.

TCRbeta CDR3 regions were amplified from genomic DNA using the immunoSEQ Assay, a bias-controlled multiplex PCR. Turning to the authors' computational methods: Within the assay, amplification of reference gene primers was used to estimate how many nucleated cells each sample contained. To quantify the absolute abundance of each unique TCRbeta CDR3 rearrangement, sequence reads were collapsed and filtered. For each sample, productive Simpson clonality was calculated as the square root of Simpson's diversity index across productive rearrangements. Imported from immuneACCESS, the table was reduced by TCRdb to in-frame sequences with V and J called. These copies leave out some clones; in studies compared against another copy, an unresolved V gene accounts for under half, and the cause of the remainder is not known. The V and J calls and clone size come from that table; D and trimming were worked out from the DNA. Here the sample has some 350,000 clones; about 90% occur a single time. 5.3% of the sample lies in the top ten.

The CDR3 runs 14 amino acids, cysteine and phenylalanine included. Only the CDR3 part of the read is kept: 42 bases, read in frame from the first base. Trimmed from V: 5 bases; trimmed from J: 4 bases; junction bases lacking a gene match: 2. The CDR1 and CDR2 encoded by the germline V gene are MDHEN and SYDVKM. The sample originates from a study of blood T cell repertoires in COVID-19 (dated by TCRdb to 2018 to 2020). Regarding the research as a whole: Samples covering the acute and convalescent phases of COVID-19 were provided by collaborators in the United States, Italy and Spain. HLA class I and class II types, where available, came from metadata supplied by the sample provider rather than from assay-based typing. The dataset comprised deeply sampled blood TCRbeta repertoires from subjects exposed to, actively infected with, or recovered from COVID-19. Sample metadata almost always included a de-identified subject ID, COVID-19 status, age in years and sex. The samples were drawn from the first 160 participants of the ongoing ImmuneRACE study and from 1,200 or so subjects provided by 6 global collaborators. The repertoires were released in a freely available public database meant as a resource for research on the immune response to SARS-CoV-2. The prospective study material was composed of cDNA or gDNA derived from T cells, B-cell-depleted T cells, or PBMCs. What the research found in general, with its limitations: Clinical and demographic metadata were provided uncurated, with the amount varying by source and participant.

The origin of this receptor is a woman between 25 and 40 years old who had recovered from COVID-19. The sequenced material came from PBMCs or T cells enriched from blood (not recorded which). This chain is built from TRBV28 and TRBJ2-1, with TRBD2 identical over 10 junction bases. The CDR3 is CASSTSGVYNEQFF. The DNA reads TGTGCCAGCAGTACTAGCGGGGTTTACAATGAGCAGTTCTTC.